The 9 T cell receptor beta chains reported below all come from one sample, sequenced in a study of CD8+CD57+ T cells in acquired aplastic anemia. Patients picked for sequencing had shown CD8+CD57+ cell expansion detected by flow cytometry. The study profiled TCR beta VDJ and CDR3 using genomic DNA as template. TCRdb redid the calling of the reads with MiXCR, one entry per CDR3 protein. The table includes 200,000 to 250,000 distinct CDR3 sequences, roughly 50% detected once. Sequencing was carried out using sorted CD4+, CD8+, or CD8+CD57+ T cells (not recorded which) from PBMCs. Source of these receptors: a human donor with aplastic anemia.

Concerning this clonotype itself: A much bigger clone sits one base away, suggesting this may be a read error. The V gene is TRBV6-5, the J gene TRBJ2-3, with unresolved D. CDR1 and CDR2 from the germline V gene are MNHEY and SVGAGI. Trimming removed 5 bases at V and 4 bases at J, with 22 bases between. This CDR3 is 17 amino acids long. CDR3 coding DNA: TGTGCCAGCAGTCCCGTTAGTCTTGGGGATGTCGCAGATACGCAGTATTTT. This codes for CASSPVSLGDVADTQYF.

In this sample, this clonotype turned up many times. The rearrangement links TRBV7-6 to TRBJ1-4; no definite D call. This CDR3 is built from 15 residues. V gave up 5 bases and J gave up 3 bases, with 13 bases separating them. Per germline, CDR1 SGHVS and CDR2 FNYEAQ. The CDR3 nucleotides are TGTGCCAGCAGCCTCGGGAGGCCCTCTAATGAAAAACTGTTTTTT. As protein: CASSLGRPSNEKLFF.

V and J are TRBV24-1 and TRBJ2-3; 13 positions match TRBD2. The J segment lost 1 base and the V segment lost 3 bases, leaving 3 bases of the junction unmatched. Germline CDR1 reads KGHDR; CDR2 reads SFDVKD. CDR3 length: 17 amino acids. Here the CDR3 DNA reads TGTGCCACCAGTGATCCCGGGACTAGCGGGGGCACAGATACGCAGTATTTT. Translation gives CATSDPGTSGGTDTQYF.

The rearrangement links TRBV20-1 to TRBJ2-3; D uncertain. This CDR3 region has 12 residues. The ends were cut back, 6 bases at V and 6 bases at J, with 13 bases in the middle. Looked up from germline, CDR1 is DFQATT and CDR2 is SNEGSKA (reference sequence). The CDR3 reads CSAEPSVDTQYF. DNA for the CDR3: TGCAGTGCCGAGCCATCTGTTGATACGCAGTATTTT.

This clonotype was seen just once. The chain recombines TRBV12-3 or TRBV12-4 with TRBJ1-2; D may be TRBD1 (6 bases). There are 13 residues in the CDR3. Between the trimmed V and J ends, which lost 6 bases and 8 bases, there was a span of 16 bases. CDR3 residues: CASSRHRVRGYTF. As DNA, the CDR3 is TGTGCCAGCAGCCGCCACAGGGTGAGGGGCTACACCTTC.

This clonotype was found a few times. This may be a read error: a much more frequent sequence differs by one nucleotide. The chain uses TRBV2 and TRBJ2-7, with D unclear. Germline V gene sequence: CDR1 SNHLY, CDR2 FYNNEI. V shed 4 bases and J shed 7 bases, with 8 bases lying between them. This CDR3 has 11 residues. DNA of the CDR3: TGTGCCAGCAGTGGAGTAAGTGAGCAGTACTTC. Protein product: CASSGVSEQYF.

This clonotype was seen many times. The chain links TRBV5-1 to TRBJ2-1; the D is unclear. V was clipped by 0 bases and J by 5 bases, with 9 bases between them. Germline V gives CDR1 SGHRS, CDR2 YFSETQ. The CDR3 loop spans 14 amino acids. The CDR3 DNA reads as TGCGCCAGCAGCTTGGCCGCCGCGGACAATGAGCAGTTCTTC. It is translated as CASSLAAADNEQFF.

This clonotype was counted many times. The chain uses TRBV5-1 and TRBJ2-2, with 10 bases matching TRBD1. V gave up 7 bases and J gave up 8 bases; unmatched junction bases: 8. Germline V lookup: CDR1 SGHRS, CDR2 YFSETQ. The CDR3 runs to 14 residues. The CDR3 DNA sequence: TGCGCCAGCTTGGCCGGGACAGGGGCAGGGGAGCTGTTTTTT. Translated: CASLAGTGAGELFF.

This clonotype was seen once. Because the CDR3 is missing its conserved closing phenylalanine or tryptophan, this is likely a read error. The DNA is left out, because the CDR3 cannot be placed on it with certainty; the CDR3 is given as TCRdb lists it. This chain uses TRBV9 with TRBJ1-6. Germline CDR1 SGDLS, CDR2 YYNGEE. The CDR3 numbers 10 amino acids, ends counted. The CDR3 sequence is CASSVDSGNS.